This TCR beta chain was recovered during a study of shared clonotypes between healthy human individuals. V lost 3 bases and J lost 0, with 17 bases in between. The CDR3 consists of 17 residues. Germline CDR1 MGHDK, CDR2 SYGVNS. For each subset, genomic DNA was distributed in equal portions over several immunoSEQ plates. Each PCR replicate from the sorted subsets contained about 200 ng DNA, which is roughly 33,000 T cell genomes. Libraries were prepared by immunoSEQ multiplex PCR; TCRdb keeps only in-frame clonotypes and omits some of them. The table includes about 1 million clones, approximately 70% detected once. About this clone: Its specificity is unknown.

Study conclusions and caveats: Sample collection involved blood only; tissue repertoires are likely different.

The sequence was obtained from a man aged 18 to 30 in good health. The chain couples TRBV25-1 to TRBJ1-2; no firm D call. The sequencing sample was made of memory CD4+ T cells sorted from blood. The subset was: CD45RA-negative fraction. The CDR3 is CASSDRADAPSNYGYTF. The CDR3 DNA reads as TGTGCCAGCAGTGATCGGGCAGACGCCCCTTCTAACTATGGCTACACCTTC.